These T cell receptor beta chains were read from a single sample in a study of T-cell reconstitution after alpha-beta-depleted transplantation in children. In TCRdb, the PCR reads were re-called with MiXCR into one record per CDR3 protein. In the table there are around 700,000 distinct CDR3 sequences, roughly 13% of which are singletons. Here the sequenced sample was PBMCs, taken before TCRalphabeta/CD19-depleted stem cell transplant. All receptors derive from a girl aged 2-10 years with congenital amegakaryocytic thrombocytopenia, due to receive a stem cell transplant. CDR3s include the opening cysteine and the closing phenylalanine or tryptophan. D genes are given only for firm matches. Size tells how often a clone was seen (once, few, many) or the class of an expanded clone, and some rows leave it out.

clone size	J gene	V gene	D gene	CDR3 DNA	CDR3 protein
few	TRBJ2-7	TRBV15	-	TGTGCCACCAGCAAGCTGGCGGACTACGAGCAGTACTTC	CATSKLADYEQYF
many	TRBJ2-1	TRBV7-6	-	TGTGCCAGCAGCGAGAGTCTATACAATGAGCAGTTCTTC	CASSESLYNEQFF
-	TRBJ1-6	TRBV4-2	TRBD1	TGTGCCAGCAGCCAAGGGGGGACAGGGTCCTCACCCCTCCACTTT	CASSQGGTGSSPLHF
many	TRBJ2-1	TRBV12-3/TRBV12-4	-	TGTGCCAGCACCTTACGGGGGACCGGGTTCTATGAGCAGTTCTTC	CASTLRGTGFYEQFF
-	TRBJ1-1	TRBV5-4	-	TGTGCCAGCGGCCGCGGGGGGGCGGACACTGAAGCTTTCTTT	CASGRGGADTEAFF
-	TRBJ2-3	TRBV14	-	TGTGCCAGCAGCCAAGGGGTTTTTACAGATACGCAGTATTTT	CASSQGVFTDTQYF
many	TRBJ2-1	TRBV27	TRBD2	TGTGCCAGCAACCCCCGGCTAGCGGGAGGCCTCTACAATGAGCAGTTCTTC	CASNPRLAGGLYNEQFF
many	TRBJ2-2	TRBV6-4	-	TGTGCCAGCAAAGTTGAGCCTTATACTACCGGGGAGCTGTTTTTT	CASKVEPYTTGELFF
-	TRBJ2-1	TRBV7-2	-	TGTGCCAGCAGCAGAGGGGTTTCCGGGAATGAGCAGTTCTTC	CASSRGVSGNEQFF
many	TRBJ1-1	TRBV5-1	-	TGCGCCAGCAGGGAACAGGGCGGTGAAGCTTTCTTT	CASREQGGEAFF
many	TRBJ2-1	TRBV7-9	TRBD1	TGTGCCAGCAGCCGTACACAGGGGGCACCCTACAATGAGCAGTTCTTC	CASSRTQGAPYNEQFF
few	TRBJ2-7	TRBV5-1	TRBD2	TGCGCCAGCAGAGGACTAGCGGGACCGCTCTCCTACGAGCAGTACTTC	CASRGLAGPLSYEQYF
many	TRBJ2-2	TRBV12-3/TRBV12-4	-	TGCGCCAGCAGCTTGGCAGAAACCGGGGAGCTGTTTTTT	CASSLAETGELFF
many	TRBJ2-1	TRBV5-1	-	TGCGCCAGCAGCGAGCAGGGGAAAGGCTACAATGAGCAGTTCTTC	CASSEQGKGYNEQFF
-	TRBJ2-3	TRBV2	-	TGTGCCAGCACTTCATACGTCACAGATACGCAGTATTTT	CASTSYVTDTQYF
many	TRBJ1-2	TRBV28	TRBD1	TGTGCCAGCACTCCCGGGGGACAGGCTGGCTACACCTTC	CASTPGGQAGYTF
many	TRBJ2-1	TRBV5-1	TRBD2	TGCGCCAGCAGCTCTATTGGGACTAGCGGGATCGGTGAGCAGTTCTTC	CASSSIGTSGIGEQFF
-	TRBJ1-1	TRBV30	-	TGTGCCTGTGGGAGAATGAACACTGAAGCCTTCTTT	CACGRMNTEAFF
-	TRBJ2-5	TRBV6-6	-	TGTGCCAGCAGTTACATGGAGACCCAGTACTTC	CASSYMETQYF
-	TRBJ2-1	TRBV12-3/TRBV12-4	TRBD2	TGTGCCAGCAGTCTAGCGGGAGAGGGGCAGTTCTTC	CASSLAGEGQFF
-	TRBJ2-1	TRBV29-1	TRBD1	TGCAGCGTTGAACAGGGACAGGGTGGGGACAATGAGCAGTTCTTC	CSVEQGQGGDNEQFF
many	TRBJ2-1	TRBV29-1	-	TGCAGCGTTCGACCGGATTCCTACAATGAGCAGTTCTTC	CSVRPDSYNEQFF
few	TRBJ2-1	TRBV30	-	TGTGCCTGGAGTGTAACGCAGGGGTTAAATGAGCAGTTCTTC	CAWSVTQGLNEQFF
many	TRBJ2-5	TRBV29-1	-	TGCAGCGTTGTCCTCAAAGAGACCCAGTACTTC	CSVVLKETQYF
-	TRBJ2-5	TRBV3-1	-	TGTGCCAGCAGCCGAAGTAACGGAGTTCAAGAGACCCAGTACTTC	CASSRSNGVQETQYF
many	TRBJ2-2	TRBV20-1	TRBD2	TGCAGTGCTAGTCGTCCTAGCGGGAGGATCACCGGGGAGCTGTTTTTT	CSASRPSGRITGELFF
many	TRBJ2-7	TRBV10-3	-	TGTGCCATCAGTGAGTCGAATTCAGCGGTAAACGAGCAGTACTTC	CAISESNSAVNEQYF
-	TRBJ2-1	TRBV3-1	TRBD2	TGTGCCTCCAGCCAAGAAATAGGGACTAGCGGGAGGGCCGGGATAAATGAGCAGTTCTTC	CASSQEIGTSGRAGINEQFF
-	TRBJ2-1	TRBV12-3/TRBV12-4	TRBD2	TGTGCCAGCAGTTCCGGGACTAGCGGGACTGAGCAGTTCTTC	CASSSGTSGTEQFF
-	TRBJ2-4	TRBV27	-	TGTGCCAGCAGTTTGTTTTCAGGGTGGTCCATTCAGTACTTC	CASSLFSGWSIQYF
-	TRBJ2-6	TRBV5-1	-	TGCGCCAGCAGCTTAACCAGGGTCGCTGGGGCCAACGTCCTGACTTTC	CASSLTRVAGANVLTF
once	TRBJ2-7	TRBV7-9	-	TGTGCCAGCAGCACCGGGCCCAACTACGAGCAGTACTTC	CASSTGPNYEQYF
-	TRBJ1-2	TRBV28	-	TGTGCCAGCAGTTTATCCGGGACTGGGTTTTTCTATGGCTACACCTTC	CASSLSGTGFFYGYTF
-	TRBJ2-3	TRBV20-1	TRBD2	TGCAGTGCTACCCAGCCGGGAGGTTGGGATACGCAGTATTTT	CSATQPGGWDTQYF
-	TRBJ2-1	TRBV29-1	TRBD2	TGCAGCGTTCAGGGACTAGCGGGAGGCAGCTCCTACAATGAGCAGTTCTTC	CSVQGLAGGSSYNEQFF
-	TRBJ1-1	TRBV25-1	-	TGTGCCAGCAGTGAATCCCGATCCACGAACACTGAAGCTTTCTTT	CASSESRSTNTEAFF
-	TRBJ1-1	TRBV7-9	-	TGTGCCAGCAGCCCTCCCCGGGGCAGGGTGAACACTGAAGCTTTCTTT	CASSPPRGRVNTEAFF
few	TRBJ2-1	TRBV5-1	TRBD2	TGCGCCAGCAGCTTGGAGGTAGCGGGAGGGTACAATGAGCAGTTCTTC	CASSLEVAGGYNEQFF
-	TRBJ2-3	TRBV9	TRBD2	TGTGCCAGCAGCGTAGGGGCTAGCGGGATAACAGATACGCAGTATTTT	CASSVGASGITDTQYF
many	TRBJ2-7	TRBV6-1	-	TGTGCCAGCAGTGTCGGCGGCTCCGAGCAGTACTTC	CASSVGGSEQYF
-	TRBJ2-7	TRBV6-2/TRBV6-3	TRBD2	TGTGCCAGCAGTTACACCTCTAGCGGGCCGAGCTCCTACGAGCAGTACTTC	CASSYTSSGPSSYEQYF
-	TRBJ2-3	TRBV20-1	TRBD2	TGCAGTGGAGAGACTAGCGGGAGCACAGATACGCAGTATTTT	CSGETSGSTDTQYF
-	TRBJ1-2	TRBV19	-	TGTGCCAGTAGTATTCTGGCAGCGGATCGTGAGCACTATGGCTACACCTTC	CASSILAADREHYGYTF
many	TRBJ2-7	TRBV12-3/TRBV12-4	-	TGTGCCAGCAGTTTAAGGCGACAGGCAACCTACGAGCAGTACTTC	CASSLRRQATYEQYF
-	TRBJ1-5	TRBV7-9	-	TGTGCCAGCAGCTTAGCGGCGCCGGGTCAGCCCCAGCATTTT	CASSLAAPGQPQHF
many	TRBJ2-3	TRBV5-1	TRBD2	TGCGCCAGCAGACCCCTAGCGGGAGCGTCAGATACGCAGTATTTT	CASRPLAGASDTQYF
few	TRBJ2-4	TRBV7-9	-	TGTGCCAGCAGCCGTACGTTGATCGGGGACATTCAGTACTTC	CASSRTLIGDIQYF
many	TRBJ1-1	TRBV5-5	-	TGTGCCAGCAGCTTGGAGGACGGGGGACTTCACACTGAAGCTTTCTTT	CASSLEDGGLHTEAFF
many	TRBJ2-1	TRBV10-3	-	TGTGCCATCAGTGAGTCATCGGGTCCCGGCAATGAGCAGTTCTTC	CAISESSGPGNEQFF
-	TRBJ2-1	TRBV5-1	-	TGCGCCAGCAGCTTGGGCGGGGCTTCTCGTGAGCAGTTCTTC	CASSLGGASREQFF
-	TRBJ2-7	TRBV6-5	-	TGTGCCAGCAGTTACTCCCCGGGAGCCGAGCAGTACTTC	CASSYSPGAEQYF
many	TRBJ1-5	TRBV5-1	-	TGCGCCAGCAGCTTGTCGGGGGGCGATCAGCCCCAGCATTTT	CASSLSGGDQPQHF
many	TRBJ2-7	TRBV5-1	TRBD2	TGCGCCAGCAGCCCTGAGAGCGGGAGTTTGCAAGAGCAGTACTTC	CASSPESGSLQEQYF
-	TRBJ2-2	TRBV6-4	-	TGTGCCAGCACCAGGGATCCGGGGGCGAACACCGGGGAGCTGTTTTTT	CASTRDPGANTGELFF
few	TRBJ1-1	TRBV27	-	TGTGCCAGCAGTTTACGGCGGAGGGCAAAGGCTTTCTTT	CASSLRRRAKAFF
many	TRBJ1-4	TRBV5-1	-	TGCGCCAGCAGCTTCCGGGACACAAATGAAAAACTGTTTTTT	CASSFRDTNEKLFF
many	TRBJ2-3	TRBV5-1	TRBD2	TGCGCCAGCGCCGAACTGGGCGGGGGTACTACAGATACGCAGTATTTT	CASAELGGGTTDTQYF
-	TRBJ1-1	TRBV27	-	TGTGCCAGCGCCTTAGTGGGGCCGAACACTGAAGCTTTCTTT	CASALVGPNTEAFF